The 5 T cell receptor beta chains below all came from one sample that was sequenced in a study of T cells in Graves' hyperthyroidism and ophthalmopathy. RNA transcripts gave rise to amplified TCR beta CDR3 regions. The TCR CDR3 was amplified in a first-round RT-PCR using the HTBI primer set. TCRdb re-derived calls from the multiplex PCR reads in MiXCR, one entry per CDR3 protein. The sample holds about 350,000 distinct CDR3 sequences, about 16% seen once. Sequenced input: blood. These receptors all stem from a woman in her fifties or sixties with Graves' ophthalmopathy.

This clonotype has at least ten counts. The CDR3, as DNA: TGCAGTGCGAGGGACAGGGCGCCAGCTACGCAGTATTTT. It is translated as CSARDRAPATQYF. The chain is built from TRBV20-1 and TRBJ2-3; 9 nucleotides match TRBD1. V was clipped by 6 bases and J by 8 bases; unmatched bases: 9. CDR1 is DFQATT and CDR2 is SNEGSKA in the germline V gene (reference sequence). The CDR3 has 13 amino acids.

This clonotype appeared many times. CDR3 sequence: CSANNRGDEGQPQHF. CDR3 coding DNA: TGCAGTGCAAATAACAGGGGGGATGAAGGTCAGCCCCAGCATTTT. The chain combines TRBV20-1 with TRBJ1-5; 8 positions match TRBD1. V shed 6 bases and J 6 bases; nucleotides not matched to a gene: 13. Germline lookup yields CDR1 DFQATT and CDR2 SNEGSKA (reference sequence). The CDR3 is 15 residues long.

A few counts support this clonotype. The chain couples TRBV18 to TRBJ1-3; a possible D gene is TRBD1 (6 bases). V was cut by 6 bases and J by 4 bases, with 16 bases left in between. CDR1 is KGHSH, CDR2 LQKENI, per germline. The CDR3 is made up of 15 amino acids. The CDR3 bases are TGTGCCAGCTCCCAAGACAGGCTGCCCGGAAACACCATATATTTT. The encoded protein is CASSQDRLPGNTIYF.

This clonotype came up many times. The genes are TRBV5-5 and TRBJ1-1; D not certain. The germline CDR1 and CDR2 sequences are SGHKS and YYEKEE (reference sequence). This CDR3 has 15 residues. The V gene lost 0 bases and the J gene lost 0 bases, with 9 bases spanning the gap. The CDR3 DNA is TGTGCCAGCAGCTTGGCCTGGAGCCTGAACACTGAAGCTTTCTTT. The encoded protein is CASSLAWSLNTEAFF.

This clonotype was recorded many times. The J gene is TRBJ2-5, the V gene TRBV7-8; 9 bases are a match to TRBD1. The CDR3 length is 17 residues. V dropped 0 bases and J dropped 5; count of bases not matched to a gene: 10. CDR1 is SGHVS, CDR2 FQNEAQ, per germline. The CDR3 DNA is TGTGCCAGCAGCTTAGCGACCGGGACAGGGCCTCAGGAGACCCAGTACTTC. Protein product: CASSLATGTGPQETQYF.